This passage covers 31 T cell receptor beta chains from one sample sequenced in a study of blood T cell repertoires in COVID-19. Data came from immunoSEQ multiplex PCR; TCRdb stores just in-frame clones and leaves some out. Among about 45,000 clones listed, 88% were seen once. The sequenced sample consisted of peripheral blood. Every receptor here comes from a human donor in a cohort sampled during active COVID-19.

The chain has TRBV2 and TRBJ1-1, with D perhaps matching TRBD1 (6 bases). The V gene's germline CDR1 is SNHLY and CDR2 FYNNEI. V was trimmed by 5 bases and J by 4 bases, leaving 14 bases between them. The CDR3 sequence is 14 residues long. The CDR3, as DNA: TGTGCCAGCAGTCTGGGAACAGGGATCACTGAAGCTTTCTTT. It yields the protein CASSLGTGITEAFF.

The chain has TRBV7-2 and TRBJ2-4, with 7 bases identical to TRBD2. The germline V gene encodes CDR1 SGHTA and CDR2 FQGNSA. J was trimmed by 1 base and V by 11 bases; bases with no gene match: 2. The CDR3 is made up of 12 amino acids. The CDR3 DNA reads as TGTGCCTCGCGGGGGGCCAAAAACATTCAGTACTTC. It yields the protein CASRGAKNIQYF.

The CDR3 loop is CASSQERIARSPLHF. Written as DNA, the CDR3 is TGCGCCAGCAGCCAAGAGAGAATCGCCCGTTCACCCCTCCACTTT. This chain links TRBV4-3 with TRBJ1-6; no reliable D call. Trimming took 0 bases from V and 9 from J, leaving 12 bases between them. The CDR3 consists of 15 residues. Germline V gene lookup returns CDR1 LGHNA and CDR2 YSLEER.

The rearrangement uses TRBV7-2 and TRBJ1-2, with D unresolved. The CDR3 is made up of 12 amino acids. CDR1 is SGHTA, CDR2 FQGNSA, per germline. The germline V and J ends were trimmed by 5 bases and 8 bases, with 12 bases remaining between them. The CDR3 DNA is TGTGCCAGCAGCCCCTCCGAGGAGGGCTACACCTTC. Translated: CASSPSEEGYTF.

This sequence joins TRBV6-1 and TRBJ1-4; D call uncertain. Trimming took off 2 bases at V and 10 bases at J, with 17 bases between the two ends. CDR1 is MNHNS, CDR2 SASEGT, per germline. This CDR3 is built from 15 residues. CDR3 DNA: TGTGCCAGCAGTGAATTCAGAACCCGTGTTGGAAAACTGTTTTTT. It is translated as CASSEFRTRVGKLFF.

The rearrangement uses TRBV30 and TRBJ2-7; 10 positions match TRBD1. This CDR3 comprises 15 residues. With 3 bases clipped from V and 6 bases from J, the junction kept 11 bases outside the gene matches. Germline CDR1 and CDR2: GTSNPN and SVGIG (reference sequence). In DNA form, the CDR3 reads TGTGCCTGGAGGGGACAGGGGAGGCCCCGCGGCGAGCAGTACTTC. This translates into CAWRGQGRPRGEQYF.

The chain's CDR3 is CASSLIQGLRGEAFF. CDR3 DNA sequence: TGTGCCAGCAGTCTGATACAGGGCCTAAGAGGAGAAGCTTTCTTT. V gene TRBV27 combines with J gene TRBJ1-1; D is possibly TRBD1 (6 bases). This CDR3 spans 15 amino acids. The V gene's germline CDR1 is MNHEY and CDR2 SMNVEV (reference sequence). The V gene lost 5 bases and the J gene lost 8 bases, with 21 bases spanning the gap.

This clone turned up a few times. The V call is TRBV6-6, the J call TRBJ2-2, with D perhaps matching TRBD1 (5 bases). V lost 2 bases and J 1 base, leaving 5 bases between the germline ends. This CDR3 is 14 amino acids long. CDR1 and CDR2 from the germline V gene are MNHNY and SVGAGI (reference sequence). CDR3 DNA: TGTGCCAGCAGTTACAGGGGGAACACCGGGGAGCTGTTTTTT. Protein sequence: CASSYRGNTGELFF.

The rearrangement uses TRBV13 and TRBJ1-1, with 8 bases matching TRBD1. Germline V gene lookup returns CDR1 PRHDT and CDR2 FYEKMQ (reference sequence). V lost 2 bases and J lost 3; bases outside the gene matches: 5. This CDR3 has 15 residues. CDR3 sequence: CASSLLTGDHTEAFF. Written as DNA, the CDR3 is TGTGCCAGCAGCTTATTGACAGGGGACCACACTGAAGCTTTCTTT.

This chain links TRBV6-2 or TRBV6-3 with TRBJ1-5; TRBD1 might be the D (5 bases). CDR1 MNHEY and CDR2 SVGEGT come from the germline V gene. The V gene lost 5 bases and the J gene lost 4 bases, with 12 bases spanning the gap. This CDR3 region has 14 residues. Here the CDR3 DNA reads TGTGCCAGCAGTAGGGCAGGGCGAAATCAGCCCCAGCATTTT. Protein sequence: CASSRAGRNQPQHF.

This clone appeared a single time. V is TRBV7-2 and J is TRBJ2-1; D is unresolved. Germline values: CDR1 SGHTA, CDR2 FQGNSA. The CDR3 is 16 amino acids. Trimming took off 1 base at V and 0 bases at J, with 10 bases between the two ends. CDR3 sequence reads: CASSLVSVSSYNEQFF. Here the CDR3 DNA reads TGTGCCAGCAGCTTAGTAAGCGTGAGCTCCTACAATGAGCAGTTCTTC.

The J gene is TRBJ2-1, the V gene TRBV11-3; tentative D call: TRBD1 (6 bases). Germline loops: CDR1 SGHNT, CDR2 YENEEA. V lost 1 base and J lost 3, with 16 bases in between. The CDR3 extends over 17 amino acids. The CDR3 sequence is CASSLGRTAPGYNEQFF. CDR3 nucleotides: TGTGCCAGCAGCTTAGGGCGGACAGCCCCTGGCTACAATGAGCAGTTCTTC.

J is TRBJ2-1 and V is TRBV6-6; 9 nucleotides align to TRBD2. V lost 7 bases, J lost 5 bases, and 12 bases stayed unmatched. Germline loops: CDR1 MNHNY, CDR2 SVGAGI (reference sequence). The CDR3 has 16 amino acids. CDR3 sequence (DNA): TGTGCCAGCACAGGGACTAGCAGCCGAGGGGACAATGAGCAGTTCTTC. Translating gives CASTGTSSRGDNEQFF.

The chain has TRBV28 and TRBJ1-3, with 7 nucleotides matching TRBD1. The CDR3 is 17 amino acids. V shed 0 bases and J 0 bases; nucleotides not matched to a gene: 5. The germline CDR1 and CDR2 sequences are MDHEN and SYDVKM. CDR3 DNA: TGTGCCAGCAGTTTATGGGCAACAGGGGTCTCTGGAAACACCATATATTTT. Translating it yields CASSLWATGVSGNTIYF.

V usage is TRBV19 and J usage is TRBJ1-2; 8 bases agree with TRBD1. Germline V lookup: CDR1 LNHDA, CDR2 SQIVND (reference sequence). With V trimmed by 4 bases and J by 2 bases, 6 bases remained unmatched. The CDR3 contains 15 residues. CDR3 loop: CASSRDRTRNYGYTF. CDR3 nucleotide sequence: TGTGCCAGTAGTAGGGACAGGACCCGAAACTATGGCTACACCTTC.

This chain joins TRBV5-5 and TRBJ1-2; D may be TRBD1 (6 bases). V lost 4 bases to trimming and J lost 8 bases, with 18 bases between them. CDR3 length: 14 amino acids. Germline CDR1 reads SGHKS; CDR2 reads YYEKEE (reference sequence). CDR3 in DNA: TGTGCCAGCAGCCTGCAGGGGAGAGATCAGGGCTACACCTTC. Translated: CASSLQGRDQGYTF.

The genes are TRBV6-4 and TRBJ2-2; 10 positions match TRBD1. CDR1 and CDR2 (germline): MRHNA, SNTAGT. With 7 bases clipped from V and 7 bases from J, the junction kept 9 bases outside the gene matches. The CDR3 length is 15 residues. The CDR3 DNA follows: TGTGCCAGCAATCGACAGGGGGCGGGGAACGGGGAGCTGTTTTTT. It codes for CASNRQGAGNGELFF.

The CDR3 protein is CATSADRSNGYTF. The DNA of the CDR3 is TGTGCCACCAGCGCGGACAGGTCGAATGGCTACACCTTC. The chain is built from TRBV6-2 or TRBV6-3 and TRBJ1-2; 7 bases fit TRBD1. The CDR3 runs 13 residues. The germline CDR1 and CDR2 sequences are MNHEY and SVGEGT. Trimming at V came to 10 bases and at J to 6 bases, leaving 11 bases not matched to a gene.

The chain recombines TRBV4-1 with TRBJ1-1, with TRBD1 as a possible D gene (5 bases). Trimming pared 0 bases from V and 8 bases from J, leaving 13 bases between. This CDR3 has 14 amino acids. Germline loops: CDR1 MGHRA, CDR2 YSYEKL. CDR3 DNA sequence: TGCGCCAGCAGCCAAGATGGAACAGGTCACGAAGCTTTCTTT. It encodes CASSQDGTGHEAFF.

This chain uses TRBV5-5 with TRBJ1-1, with D possibly matching TRBD1 (5 bases). The CDR3 spans 12 residues. The V end was cut by 4 bases, the J end by 3 bases, with 7 bases between. Germline V gene sequence: CDR1 SGHKS, CDR2 YYEKEE (reference sequence). The CDR3 loop reads CASSLRDTEAFF. The CDR3, as DNA: TGTGCCAGCAGCCTCAGGGACACTGAAGCTTTCTTT.

This clone turned up a few times. This rearrangement joins TRBV5-1 to TRBJ2-7, with a weak D call TRBD2 (7 bases). Germline V CDR1 and CDR2: SGHRS, YFSETQ. This CDR3 has 19 residues. V lost 0 bases and J 0 bases, leaving 22 bases between the germline ends. CDR3 nucleotides: TGCGCCAGCAGCTTGGTGGCCGGGGGGCCCGGAACGAGCTCCTACGAGCAGTACTTC. Translating it yields CASSLVAGGPGTSSYEQYF.

This clone came up once. CDR3 loop: CASSPWAQGDTEAFF. CDR3 DNA sequence: TGTGCCAGCTCACCTTGGGCGCAAGGGGACACTGAAGCTTTCTTT. The chain links TRBV18 to TRBJ1-1; D might be TRBD1 (5 bases). Per the germline V gene, CDR1 is KGHSH and CDR2 is LQKENI. V was shortened by 3 bases and J by 3 bases, with 14 bases between the two germline ends. The CDR3 loop spans 15 amino acids.

The sample holds one count of this clone. The chain recombines TRBV19 with TRBJ2-7; TRBD2 matches 7 bases. CDR3 size: 12 residues. The V gene's germline CDR1 is LNHDA and CDR2 SQIVND (reference sequence). The ends lost 6 bases at V and 6 bases at J; junction bases unmatched: 5. The DNA for the CDR3 is TGTGCCAGTAGCTGGGGAGGGTCCGAGCAGTACTTC. Amino acid sequence: CASSWGGSEQYF.

The chain links TRBV15 to TRBJ1-4, with 9 bases matching TRBD1. V shed 5 bases and J 0 bases; nucleotides not matched to a gene: 4. The CDR3 totals 16 residues. The germline V gene has CDR1 LNHNV and CDR2 YYDKDF (reference sequence). The CDR3 DNA reads as TGTGCCACCAGCCTGGGACAGGGAGCAACTAATGAAAAACTGTTTTTT. It codes for CATSLGQGATNEKLFF.

V and J are TRBV25-1 and TRBJ1-1; a possible D gene is TRBD1 (5 bases). The CDR3 has 13 amino acids. V lost 0 bases to trimming and J lost 8 bases, with 10 bases between them. Germline V CDR1 and CDR2: MGHDK, SYGVNS. DNA for the CDR3: TGTGCCAGCAGTGAATATGCGGGGGGGGAAGCTTTCTTT. This translates into CASSEYAGGEAFF.

This sequence joins TRBV7-2 and TRBJ2-7, with D possibly matching TRBD1 (5 bases). This CDR3 is built from 14 residues. The germline V gene encodes CDR1 SGHTA and CDR2 FQGNSA. Between the trimmed V and J ends, which lost 5 bases and 6 bases, there was a span of 17 bases. In nucleotides, the CDR3 is TGTGCCAGCAGCCTCCTTCAGGGATGGGGCGAGCAGTACTTC. Translating gives CASSLLQGWGEQYF.

This chain joins TRBV6-6 and TRBJ2-2, with D tentatively TRBD1 (6 bases). The ends were cut back, 8 bases at V and 4 bases at J, with 20 bases in the middle. The length of the CDR3 is 16 residues. Germline assignment: CDR1 MNHNY and CDR2 SVGAGI (reference sequence). CDR3 residues: CASGRALGASTGELFF. CDR3 nucleotides: TGTGCCAGCGGTAGGGCCTTGGGGGCGAGCACCGGGGAGCTGTTTTTT.

The V gene is TRBV5-8, the J gene TRBJ2-2; 8 positions agree with TRBD2. With V trimmed by 0 bases and J by 1 base, 5 bases remained unmatched. CDR1 is SGHTS and CDR2 is YDEGEE in the germline V gene. The CDR3 spans 17 residues. CDR3 amino acids: CASSLVVLAGNTGELFF. The CDR3 DNA reads as TGTGCCAGCAGCTTGGTGGTGCTAGCGGGGAACACCGGGGAGCTGTTTTTT.

The chain couples TRBV5-1 to TRBJ1-3; 7 bases are a match to TRBD1. The CDR3 has 16 residues. The germline CDR1 and CDR2 sequences are SGHRS and YFSETQ. The V and J ends lost 4 bases and 1 base, in that order; junction bases with no gene match: 8. CDR3 in amino acids: CASSRRDSYSGNTIYF. The CDR3 nucleotides read TGCGCCAGCAGCCGCCGGGACAGCTATTCTGGAAACACCATATATTTT.

This chain joins TRBV12-5 and TRBJ1-2; the D gene is possibly TRBD1 (5 bases). CDR3 length equals 14 residues. V dropped 6 bases and J dropped 2 bases, with 13 bases sitting between them. The germline V gene has CDR1 LGHNT and CDR2 FRNRAP. The CDR3, as DNA: TGTGCTAGTGGAGAAGGGGCGCGGAACTATGGCTACACCTTC. This translates into CASGEGARNYGYTF.

The chain has TRBV4-3 and TRBJ2-5; 8 nucleotides match TRBD2. The germline V gene has CDR1 LGHNA and CDR2 YSLEER. V was pared by 4 bases and J by 4 bases, with 11 bases of the junction left unmatched. The CDR3 loop spans 16 amino acids. The CDR3 region is CASSRYRGGEGETQYF. The CDR3 coding sequence is TGCGCCAGCAGCCGGTACCGGGGGGGCGAGGGAGAGACCCAGTACTTC.